Given below is one T cell receptor delta chain in context. The antigen remains undetermined. The template was reverse-transcribed extracted RNA. Multiplex PCR used pooled V-gene forward primers and a constant-region reverse primer to amplify CDR3s. TCRdb re-called the multiplex PCR reads using CATT. The data contain about 25,000 delta-chain clones, more than 6.5% of them singletons. Alphabeta T cells were depleted, then CD3+ Vdelta1+ Vdelta2- thymocytes were FACS-sorted. Vdelta1+ thymocyte sorts reached between about 96% and 99.6% purity. This record comes from a study of Vδ1+ human thymocytes. Findings and limits, study-wide: Thymic TRG and TRD repertoires appeared highly polyclonal, with Gaussian CDR3 length distributions.

J was trimmed by 3 bases and V by 3 bases; bases with no gene match: 22. The CDR3 has 22 amino acids. CDR1 TSWWSYY and CDR2 QGS come from the germline V gene. This clonotype was sampled from a girl under three years old who had congenital heart surgery. The V gene is TRDV1, the J gene TRDJ1, with 13 positions matching TRDD3. Sequenced sample: Vdelta1+ gamma-delta thymocytes from the thymus. Subset in this sample: FACS-sorted CD3+ TCRalphabeta- TCRVdelta1+ TCRVdelta2- thymocytes. In DNA form, the CDR3 reads TGTGCTCTTGGGGATCCTACCCCCGACTGGGGGATACGCCTACCGGACCCCGATAAACTCATCTTT. Translation: CALGDPTPDWGIRLPDPDKLIF.